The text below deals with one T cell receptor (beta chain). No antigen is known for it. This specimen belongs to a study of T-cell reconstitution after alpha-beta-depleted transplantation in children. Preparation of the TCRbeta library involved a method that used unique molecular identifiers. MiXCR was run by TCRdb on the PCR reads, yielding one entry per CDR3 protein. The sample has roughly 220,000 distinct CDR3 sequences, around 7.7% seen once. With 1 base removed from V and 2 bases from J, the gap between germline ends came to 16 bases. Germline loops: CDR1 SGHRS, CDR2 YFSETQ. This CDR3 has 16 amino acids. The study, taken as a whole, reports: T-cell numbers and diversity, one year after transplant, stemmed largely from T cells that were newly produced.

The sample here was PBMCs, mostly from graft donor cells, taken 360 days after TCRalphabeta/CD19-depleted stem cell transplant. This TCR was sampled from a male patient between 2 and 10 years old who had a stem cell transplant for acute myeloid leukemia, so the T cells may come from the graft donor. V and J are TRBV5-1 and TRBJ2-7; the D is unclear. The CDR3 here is CASSLRAITGPYEQYF. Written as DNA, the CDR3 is TGCGCCAGCAGCTTGCGAGCAATCACGGGTCCCTACGAGCAGTACTTC.